These 14 T cell receptor beta chains originate from one sample sequenced in a study of shared clonotypes between healthy human individuals. In the naive CD8 group, cells lacked CD45RO and were positively selected for CCR7, so terminally differentiated effector memory CD45RA+ cells were left out. Data came from immunoSEQ multiplex PCR; TCRdb stores just in-frame clones and leaves some out. This table holds roughly 2 million clones, 85% to 95% found once. The sequenced sample was naive CD8+ T cells sorted from blood. Receptor source: a man aged 18 to 35 in good health.

This chain links TRBV7-9 with TRBJ2-2, with D tentatively TRBD2 (5 bases). Germline CDR1 is SEHNR and CDR2 is FQNEAQ (reference sequence). The CDR3 is 15 residues long. V was pared by 1 base and J by 1 base, with 7 bases between. CDR3 DNA sequence: TGTGCCAGCAGCTTAGTAGCGCTGAACACCGGGGAGCTGTTTTTT. This translates into CASSLVALNTGELFF.

Worth noting for this clone: This same CDR3 is encoded by further DNA sequences in the sample. The rearrangement uses TRBV6-5 and TRBJ2-5; the D gene is possibly TRBD2 (5 bases). From germline, CDR1 is MNHEY and CDR2 SVGAGI. Trimming shortened V by 2 bases and J by 0 bases, and 10 bases separated the two germline ends. The CDR3 sequence is 15 residues long. The CDR3 bases are TGTGCCAGCAGTTACCTTGCCGGGGACCAAGAGACCCAGTACTTC. Encoded protein: CASSYLAGDQETQYF.

This clone was recorded once. The chain joins TRBV13 to TRBJ2-2; the D gene is possibly TRBD1 (6 bases). The CDR3 runs to 12 residues. The germline V and J ends were trimmed by 5 bases and 6 bases, with 7 bases remaining between them. Germline V gene sequence: CDR1 PRHDT, CDR2 FYEKMQ (reference sequence). Written as DNA, the CDR3 is TGTGCCAGCAGCCAGGGGCCCGGGGAGCTGTTTTTT. It translates to CASSQGPGELFF.

The chain has TRBV6-5 and TRBJ2-1; D is uncertain. Germline V CDR1 and CDR2: MNHEY, SVGAGI. This CDR3 comprises 15 residues. V shed 4 bases and J shed 0 bases, with 10 bases lying between them. The chain's CDR3 is CASSSLISSYNEQFF. For the CDR3, the DNA is TGTGCCAGCAGTTCCCTTATAAGCTCCTACAATGAGCAGTTCTTC.

The chain couples TRBV28 to TRBJ2-3; TRBD2 agrees at 8 bases. V lost 5 bases to trimming and J lost 2 bases; unmatched junction nucleotides: 9. Germline V gene data show CDR1 as MDHEN and CDR2 as SYDVKM. The CDR3 loop spans 16 amino acids. This CDR3 reads CASSPQGSGDTDTQYF. The CDR3 region has the DNA TGTGCCAGCAGTCCCCAGGGTAGCGGGGACACAGATACGCAGTATTTT.

V usage is TRBV27 and J usage is TRBJ2-3; D perhaps matches TRBD2 (5 bases). Trimming took off 5 bases at V and 2 bases at J, with 20 bases between the two ends. Germline CDR1 MNHEY, CDR2 SMNVEV (reference sequence). The CDR3 is 17 amino acids. The DNA for the CDR3 is TGTGCCAGCAGTCCTTCCTCTGGGGAGCTCCCCACAGATACGCAGTATTTT. Residues: CASSPSSGELPTDTQYF.

The V gene is TRBV29-1, the J gene TRBJ2-2; D is unresolved. Germline loops: CDR1 SQVTM, CDR2 ANQGSEA. Trimming removed 4 bases from V and 5 bases from J, with 14 bases in between. The CDR3 extends over 14 amino acids. The CDR3 spells CSVVIRVSTGELFF. DNA of the CDR3: TGCAGCGTTGTTATCCGGGTTTCTACCGGGGAGCTGTTTTTT.

This rearrangement joins TRBV7-2 to TRBJ1-5; D unclear. V was trimmed by 4 bases and J by 3 bases, leaving 4 bases between them. Germline CDR1 reads SGHTA; CDR2 reads FQGNSA. CDR3 size: 12 residues. The CDR3 here is CASSYTNQPQHF. The CDR3 region has the DNA TGTGCCAGCAGCTACACCAATCAGCCCCAGCATTTT. The full variable domain, its missing parts supplied by reference TRBV7-2 and TRBJ1-5, is GAGVSQSPSNKVTEKGKDVELRCDPISGHTALYWYRQSLGQGLEFLIYFQGNSAPDKSGLPSDRFSAERTGGSVSTLTIQRTQQEDSAVYLCASSYTNQPQHFGDGTRLSIL.

A single count supports this clone. The CDR3 region is CASSQEAGRGYTF. The CDR3 DNA sequence: TGTGCCAGCAGCCAAGAGGCGGGAAGGGGCTACACCTTC. This sequence joins TRBV14 and TRBJ1-2; no firm D call. This CDR3 is built from 13 residues. CDR1 is SGHDN and CDR2 is FVKESK in the germline V gene. V dropped 0 bases and J dropped 8 bases, with 10 bases sitting between them.

The J gene is TRBJ1-2, the V gene TRBV4-1, with TRBD1 as a possible D gene (6 bases). Germline V CDR1 and CDR2: MGHRA, YSYEKL. V shed 5 bases and J shed 8 bases, with 12 bases lying between them. The CDR3 spans 12 residues. The CDR3 DNA sequence: TGCGCCAGCAGCACCTACAGGGACGGCTACACCTTC. Protein: CASSTYRDGYTF.

V gene TRBV7-6 combines with J gene TRBJ1-2; the match to TRBD1 covers 8 bases. This CDR3 contains 13 residues. The germline V gene encodes CDR1 SGHVS and CDR2 FNYEAQ. V dropped 5 bases and J dropped 6; count of bases not matched to a gene: 5. DNA of the CDR3: TGTGCCAGCAGCGATGGGACAGGAGATGGCTACACCTTC. It specifies CASSDGTGDGYTF.

The chain uses TRBV7-9 and TRBJ2-7, with no clear D. The CDR3 runs to 15 residues. Germline V gene data show CDR1 as SEHNR and CDR2 as FQNEAQ (reference sequence). Trimming left V 5 bases short and J 3 bases short, with 17 bases between. In nucleotides, the CDR3 is TGTGCCAGCAGCCTACCCCTGCAGGAGAACTACGAGCAGTACTTC. Translating it yields CASSLPLQENYEQYF. The full variable domain, in which reference TRBV7-9 and TRBJ2-7 provide the parts outside the CDR3, is DTGVSQNPRHKITKRGQNVTFRCDPISEHNRLYWYRQTLGQGPEFLTYFQNEAQLEKSRLLSDRFSAERPKGSFSTLEIQRTEQGDSAMYLCASSLPLQENYEQYFGPGTRLTVT.

Regarding this clone: The same CDR3 is also encoded by other DNA sequences in this sample. J is TRBJ2-1 and V is TRBV7-9; D unclear. The CDR3 totals 11 residues. Germline-derived CDR1 and CDR2 are SEHNR and FQNEAQ (reference sequence). Deletions cut 6 bases from V and 8 bases from J, with 8 bases between. The CDR3 is CASSPSYEQFF. The CDR3 nucleotides read TGTGCCAGCAGTCCCTCATATGAGCAGTTCTTC. Looking up the rest from reference TRBV7-9 and TRBJ2-1 gives the full variable domain: DTGVSQNPRHKITKRGQNVTFRCDPISEHNRLYWYRQTLGQGPEFLTYFQNEAQLEKSRLLSDRFSAERPKGSFSTLEIQRTEQGDSAMYLCASSPSYEQFFGPGTRLTVL.

The genes are TRBV9 and TRBJ2-3, with 10 bases lining up with TRBD1. Looked up from germline, CDR1 is SGDLS and CDR2 is YYNGEE. The junction had 5 bases not matched to a gene; V was cut back by 4 bases and J by 0 bases. This CDR3 comprises 16 residues. CDR3 residues: CASSPRQGASTDTQYF. The CDR3 DNA is TGTGCCAGCAGCCCCCGACAGGGGGCTAGCACAGATACGCAGTATTTT. Based on the CDR3 plus reference TRBV9 and TRBJ2-3, the full variable domain is DSGVTQTPKHLITATGQRVTLRCSPRSGDLSVYWYQQSLDQGLQFLIQYYNGEERAKGNILERFSAQQFPDLHSELNLSSLELGDSALYFCASSPRQGASTDTQYFGPGTRLTVL.